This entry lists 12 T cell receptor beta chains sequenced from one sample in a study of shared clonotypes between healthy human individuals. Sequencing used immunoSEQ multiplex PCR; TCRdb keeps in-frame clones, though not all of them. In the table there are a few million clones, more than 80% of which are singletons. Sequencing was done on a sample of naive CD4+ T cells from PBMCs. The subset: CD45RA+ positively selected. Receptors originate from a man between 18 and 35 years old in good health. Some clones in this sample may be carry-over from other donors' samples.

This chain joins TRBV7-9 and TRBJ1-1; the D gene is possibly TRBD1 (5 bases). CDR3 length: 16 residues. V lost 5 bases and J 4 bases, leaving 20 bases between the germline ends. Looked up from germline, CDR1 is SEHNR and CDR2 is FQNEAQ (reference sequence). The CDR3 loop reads CASSLKGRIQGTEAFF. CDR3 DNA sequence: TGTGCCAGCAGCCTAAAGGGGCGAATCCAGGGCACTGAAGCTTTCTTT.

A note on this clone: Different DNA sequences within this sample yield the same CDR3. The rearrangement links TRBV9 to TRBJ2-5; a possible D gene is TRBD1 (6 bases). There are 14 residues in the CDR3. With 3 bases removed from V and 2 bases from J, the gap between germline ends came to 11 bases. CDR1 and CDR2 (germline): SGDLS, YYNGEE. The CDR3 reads CASSAGQLQETQYF. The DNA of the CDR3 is TGTGCCAGCAGCGCAGGACAGTTACAAGAGACCCAGTACTTC.

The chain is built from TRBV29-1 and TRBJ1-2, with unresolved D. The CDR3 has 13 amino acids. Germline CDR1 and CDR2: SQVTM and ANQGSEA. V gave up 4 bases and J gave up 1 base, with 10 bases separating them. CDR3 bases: TGCAGCGTTGCGGGTCTTCTTAACTATGGCTACACCTTC. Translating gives CSVAGLLNYGYTF.

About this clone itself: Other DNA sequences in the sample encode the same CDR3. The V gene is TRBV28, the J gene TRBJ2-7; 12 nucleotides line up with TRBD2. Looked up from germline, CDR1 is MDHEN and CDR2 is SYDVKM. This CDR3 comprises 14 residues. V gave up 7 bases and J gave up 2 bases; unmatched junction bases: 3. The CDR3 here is CASKGLAGPYEQYF. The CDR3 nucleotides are TGTGCCAGCAAAGGACTAGCGGGACCCTACGAGCAGTACTTC.

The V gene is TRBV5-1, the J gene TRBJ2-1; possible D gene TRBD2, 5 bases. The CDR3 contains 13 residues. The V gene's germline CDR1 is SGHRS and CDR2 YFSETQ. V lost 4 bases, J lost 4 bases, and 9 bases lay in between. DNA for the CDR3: TGCGCCAGCAGCGTTACTAGTTACAATGAGCAGTTCTTC. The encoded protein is CASSVTSYNEQFF.

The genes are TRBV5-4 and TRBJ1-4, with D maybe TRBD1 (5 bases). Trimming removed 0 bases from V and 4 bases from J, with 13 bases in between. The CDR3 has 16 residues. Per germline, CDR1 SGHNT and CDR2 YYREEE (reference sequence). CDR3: CASSLGGDVVNEKLFF. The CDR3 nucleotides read TGTGCCAGCAGCTTGGGCGGGGACGTGGTTAATGAAAAACTGTTTTTT.

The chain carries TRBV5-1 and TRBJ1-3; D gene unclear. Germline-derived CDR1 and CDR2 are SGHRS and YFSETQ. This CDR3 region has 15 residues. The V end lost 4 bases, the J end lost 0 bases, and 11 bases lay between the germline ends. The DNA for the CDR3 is TGCGCCAGCAGCCCGTACAGCCCCTCTGGAAACACCATATATTTT. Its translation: CASSPYSPSGNTIYF.

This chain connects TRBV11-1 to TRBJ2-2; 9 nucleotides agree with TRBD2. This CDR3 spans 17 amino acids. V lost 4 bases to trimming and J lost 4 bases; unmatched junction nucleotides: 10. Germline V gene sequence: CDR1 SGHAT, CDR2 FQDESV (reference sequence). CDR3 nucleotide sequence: TGTGCCAGCAGCTCCAGATATAGCGGGAGCATCACCGGGGAGCTGTTTTTT. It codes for CASSSRYSGSITGELFF.

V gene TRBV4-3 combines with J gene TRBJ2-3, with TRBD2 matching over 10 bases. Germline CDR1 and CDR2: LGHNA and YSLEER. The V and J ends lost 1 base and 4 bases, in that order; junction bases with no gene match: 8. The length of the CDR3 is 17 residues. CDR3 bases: TGCGCCAGCAGCCAAGGTCTGCTAGCGGGAGTATCAGATACGCAGTATTTT. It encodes CASSQGLLAGVSDTQYF.

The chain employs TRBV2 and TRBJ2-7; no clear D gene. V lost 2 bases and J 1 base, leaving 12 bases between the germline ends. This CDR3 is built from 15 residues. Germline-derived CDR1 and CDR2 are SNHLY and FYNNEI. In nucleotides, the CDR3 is TGTGCCAGCAGTGAAATACAGCCAACGTCCTACGAGCAGTACTTC. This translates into CASSEIQPTSYEQYF.

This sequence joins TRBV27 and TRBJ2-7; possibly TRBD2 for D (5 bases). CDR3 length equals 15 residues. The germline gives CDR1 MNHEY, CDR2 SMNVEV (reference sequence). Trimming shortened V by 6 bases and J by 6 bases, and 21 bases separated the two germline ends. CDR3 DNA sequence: TGTGCCAGCAGCCTTATAAGGACTCCTAGGCGCGAGCAGTACTTC. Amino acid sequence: CASSLIRTPRREQYF.

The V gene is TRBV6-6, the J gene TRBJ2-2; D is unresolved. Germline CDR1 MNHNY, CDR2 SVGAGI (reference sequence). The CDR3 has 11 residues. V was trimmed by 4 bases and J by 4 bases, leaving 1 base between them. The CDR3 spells CASSFTGELFF. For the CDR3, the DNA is TGTGCCAGCAGTTTCACCGGGGAGCTGTTTTTT.